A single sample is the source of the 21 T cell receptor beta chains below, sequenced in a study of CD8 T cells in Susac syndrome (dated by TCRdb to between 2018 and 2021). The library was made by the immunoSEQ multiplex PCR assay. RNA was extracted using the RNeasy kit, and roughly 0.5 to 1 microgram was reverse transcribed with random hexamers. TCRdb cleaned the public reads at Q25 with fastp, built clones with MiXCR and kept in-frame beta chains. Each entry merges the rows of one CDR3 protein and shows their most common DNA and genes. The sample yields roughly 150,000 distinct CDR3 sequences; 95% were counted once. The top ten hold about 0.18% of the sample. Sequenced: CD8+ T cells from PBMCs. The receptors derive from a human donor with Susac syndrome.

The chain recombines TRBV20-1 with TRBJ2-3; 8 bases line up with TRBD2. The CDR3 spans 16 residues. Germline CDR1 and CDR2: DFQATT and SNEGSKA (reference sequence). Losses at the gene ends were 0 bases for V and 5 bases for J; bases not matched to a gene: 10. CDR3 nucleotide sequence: TGCAGTGCTAGAGAACCAGCGGGAGTTGTGGTAGATACGCAGTATTTT. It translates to CSAREPAGVVVDTQYF.

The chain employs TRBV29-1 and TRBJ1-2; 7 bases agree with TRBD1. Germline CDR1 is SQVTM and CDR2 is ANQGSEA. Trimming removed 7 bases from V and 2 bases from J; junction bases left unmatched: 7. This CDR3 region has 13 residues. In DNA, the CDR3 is TGCAGCGCCCAGACAGGGATCAACTATGGCTACACCTTC. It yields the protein CSAQTGINYGYTF.

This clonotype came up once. The CDR3 is CASSLGAVDEQFF. DNA for the CDR3: TGTGCCAGCAGCTTGGGGGCCGTCGATGAGCAGTTCTTC. The gene calls are TRBV7-8 and TRBJ2-1; possible D gene TRBD1, 6 bases. Deletions cut 3 bases from V and 8 bases from J, with 11 bases between. This CDR3 comprises 13 residues. Germline CDR1 reads SGHVS; CDR2 reads FQNEAQ. Combining the CDR3 with reference TRBV7-8 and TRBJ2-1 gives the whole variable domain GAGVSQSPRYKVAKRGQDVALRCDPISGHVSLFWYQQALGQGPEFLTYFQNEAQLDKSGLPSDRFFAERPEGSVSTLKIQRTQQEDSAVYLCASSLGAVDEQFFGPGTRLTVL.

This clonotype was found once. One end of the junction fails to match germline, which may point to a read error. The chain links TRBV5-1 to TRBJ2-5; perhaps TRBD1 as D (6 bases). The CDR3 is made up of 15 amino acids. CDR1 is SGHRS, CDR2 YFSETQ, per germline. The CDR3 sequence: CASSADSDLQGTQYF. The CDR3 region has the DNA TGCGCCAGCAGCGCGGACAGCGACCTGCAAGGGACCCAGTACTTC. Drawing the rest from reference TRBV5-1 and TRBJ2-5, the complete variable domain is KAGVTQTPRYLIKTRGQQVTLSCSPISGHRSVSWYQQTPGQGLQFLFEYFSETQRNKGNFPGRFSGRQFSNSRSEMNVSTLELGDSALYLCASSADSDLQGTQYFGPGTRLLVL.

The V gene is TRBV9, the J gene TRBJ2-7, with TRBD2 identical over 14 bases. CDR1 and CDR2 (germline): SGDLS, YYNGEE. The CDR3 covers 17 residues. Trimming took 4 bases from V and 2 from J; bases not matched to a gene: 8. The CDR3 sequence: CASSPEGTSGSPYEQYF. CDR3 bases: TGTGCCAGCAGCCCAGAAGGGACTAGCGGGAGCCCCTACGAGCAGTACTTC.

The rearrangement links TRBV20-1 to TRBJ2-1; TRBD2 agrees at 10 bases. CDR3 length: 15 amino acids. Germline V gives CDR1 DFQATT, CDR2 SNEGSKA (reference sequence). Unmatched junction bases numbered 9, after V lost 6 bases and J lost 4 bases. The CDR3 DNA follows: TGCAGTGCACCCCCGGCTAGCGGGAGTTACAATGAGCAGTTCTTC. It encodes CSAPPASGSYNEQFF.

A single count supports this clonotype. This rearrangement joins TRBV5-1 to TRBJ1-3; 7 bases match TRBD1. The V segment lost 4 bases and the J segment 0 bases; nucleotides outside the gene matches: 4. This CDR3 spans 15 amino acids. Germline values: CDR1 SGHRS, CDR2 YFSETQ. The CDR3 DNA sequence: TGCGCCAGCAGCCTGGGGACAGCCTCTGGAAACACCATATATTTT. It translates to CASSLGTASGNTIYF.

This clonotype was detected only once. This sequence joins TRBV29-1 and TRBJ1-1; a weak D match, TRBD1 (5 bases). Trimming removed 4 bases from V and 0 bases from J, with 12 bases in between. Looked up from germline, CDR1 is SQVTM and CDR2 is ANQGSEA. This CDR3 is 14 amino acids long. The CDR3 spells CSVAGAGVNTEAFF. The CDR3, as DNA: TGCAGCGTTGCTGGAGCGGGGGTGAACACTGAAGCTTTCTTT.

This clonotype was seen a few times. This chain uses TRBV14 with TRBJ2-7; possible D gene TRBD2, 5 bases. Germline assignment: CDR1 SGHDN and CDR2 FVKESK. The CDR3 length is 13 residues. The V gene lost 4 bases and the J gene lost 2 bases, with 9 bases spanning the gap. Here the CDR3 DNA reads TGTGCCAGCAGCCGAGGGCTGGCCTACGAGCAGTACTTC. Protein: CASSRGLAYEQYF.

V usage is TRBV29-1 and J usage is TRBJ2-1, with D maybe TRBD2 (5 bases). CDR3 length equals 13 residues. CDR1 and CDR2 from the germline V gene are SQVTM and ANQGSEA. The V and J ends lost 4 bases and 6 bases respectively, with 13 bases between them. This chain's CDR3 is CSVVLVTLNEQFF. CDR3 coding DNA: TGCAGCGTTGTACTAGTCACCCTCAATGAGCAGTTCTTC.

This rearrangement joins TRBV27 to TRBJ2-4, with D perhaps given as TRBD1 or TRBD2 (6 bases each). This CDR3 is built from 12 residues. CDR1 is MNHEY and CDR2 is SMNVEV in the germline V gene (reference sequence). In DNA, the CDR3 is TGTGCTTCAGGGGCGGGACTCAACATTCAGTACTTC. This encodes CASGAGLNIQYF.

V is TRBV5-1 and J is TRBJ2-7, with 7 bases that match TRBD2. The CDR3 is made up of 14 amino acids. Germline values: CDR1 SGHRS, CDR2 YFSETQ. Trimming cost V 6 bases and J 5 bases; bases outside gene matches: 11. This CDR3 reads CASKDPRGTNEQYF. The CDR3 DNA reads TGCGCCAGCAAGGACCCTCGAGGGACTAACGAGCAGTACTTC.

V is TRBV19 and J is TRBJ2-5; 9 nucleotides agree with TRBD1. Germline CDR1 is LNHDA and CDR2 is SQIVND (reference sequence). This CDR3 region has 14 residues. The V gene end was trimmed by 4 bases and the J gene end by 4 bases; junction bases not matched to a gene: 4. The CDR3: CASSRRDRVETQYF. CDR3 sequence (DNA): TGTGCCAGTAGTAGGAGGGACAGGGTAGAGACCCAGTACTTC.

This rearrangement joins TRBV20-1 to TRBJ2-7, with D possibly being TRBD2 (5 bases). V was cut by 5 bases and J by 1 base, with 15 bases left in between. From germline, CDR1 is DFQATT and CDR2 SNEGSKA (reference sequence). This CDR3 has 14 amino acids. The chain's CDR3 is CSARPFRGSYEQYF. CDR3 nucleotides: TGCAGTGCTCGACCGTTCCGCGGGTCCTACGAGCAGTACTTC.

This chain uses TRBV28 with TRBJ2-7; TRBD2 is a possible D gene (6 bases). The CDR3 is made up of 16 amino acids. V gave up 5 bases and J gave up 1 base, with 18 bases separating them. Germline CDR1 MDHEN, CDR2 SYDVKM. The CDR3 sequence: CASSPSRDSRSYEQYF. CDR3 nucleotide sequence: TGTGCCAGCAGTCCCTCCCGGGACTCGAGGTCCTACGAGCAGTACTTC.

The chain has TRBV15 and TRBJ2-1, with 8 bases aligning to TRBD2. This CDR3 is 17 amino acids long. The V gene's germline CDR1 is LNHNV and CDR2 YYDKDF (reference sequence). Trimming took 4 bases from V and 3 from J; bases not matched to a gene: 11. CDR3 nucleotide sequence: TGTGCCACCAGCATGGGGCCACTAGCGGCCTTCTACAATGAGCAGTTCTTC. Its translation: CATSMGPLAAFYNEQFF.

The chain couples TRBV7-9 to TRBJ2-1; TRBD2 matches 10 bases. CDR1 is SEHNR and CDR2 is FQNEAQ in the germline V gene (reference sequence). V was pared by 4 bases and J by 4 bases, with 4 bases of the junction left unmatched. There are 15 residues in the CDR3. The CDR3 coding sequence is TGTGCCAGCAGCTCCCTGACTAGCGGGTACAATGAGCAGTTCTTC. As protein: CASSSLTSGYNEQFF.

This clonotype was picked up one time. CDR3 bases: TGTGCCAGCAGCCCGGGGGCGGAACAGCCCCAGCATTTT. This encodes CASSPGAEQPQHF. The chain couples TRBV28 to TRBJ1-5; maybe TRBD1 (6 bases). Germline CDR1 reads MDHEN; CDR2 reads SYDVKM. The V end lost 6 bases, the J end lost 7 bases, and 13 bases lay between the germline ends. This CDR3 has 13 amino acids.

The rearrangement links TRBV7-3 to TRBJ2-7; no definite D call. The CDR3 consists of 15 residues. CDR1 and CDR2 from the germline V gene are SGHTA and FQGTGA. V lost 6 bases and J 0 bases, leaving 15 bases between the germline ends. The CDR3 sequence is CASSPNPTVSYEQYF. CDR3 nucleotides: TGTGCCAGCAGTCCAAACCCCACTGTCTCCTACGAGCAGTACTTC. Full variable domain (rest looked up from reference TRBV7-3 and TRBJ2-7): GAGVSQTPSNKVTEKGKYVELRCDPISGHTALYWYRQSLGQGPEFLIYFQGTGAADDSGLPNDRFFAVRPEGSVSTLKIQRTERGDSAVYLCASSPNPTVSYEQYFGPGTRLTVT.

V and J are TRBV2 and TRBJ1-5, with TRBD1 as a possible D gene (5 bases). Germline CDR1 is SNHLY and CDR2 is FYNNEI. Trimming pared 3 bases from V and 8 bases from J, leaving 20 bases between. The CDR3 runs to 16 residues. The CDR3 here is CASSDPGTPGQEPQHF. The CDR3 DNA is TGTGCCAGCAGTGATCCCGGGACCCCGGGGCAGGAGCCCCAGCATTTT.

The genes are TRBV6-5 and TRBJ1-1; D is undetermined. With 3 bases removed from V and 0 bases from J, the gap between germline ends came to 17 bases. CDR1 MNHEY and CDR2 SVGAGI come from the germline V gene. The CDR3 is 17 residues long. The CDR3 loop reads CASSYQDVGYMNTEAFF. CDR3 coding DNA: TGTGCCAGCAGTTATCAGGACGTCGGTTACATGAACACTGAAGCTTTCTTT.